The 28 T cell receptor beta chains in this list originate from one sample, sequenced in a study of blood T cell repertoires in COVID-19. Data came from immunoSEQ multiplex PCR; TCRdb stores just in-frame clones and leaves some out. The table records just under 150,000 clones, about four fifths of them present only once. Sequencing was done on a sample of peripheral blood. These receptors were taken from a human donor in a cohort sampled during active COVID-19.

The CDR3: CASSASTGVVSQPQHF. The CDR3 DNA reads TGTGCCAGCAGCGCCTCAACAGGGGTGGTTTCTCAGCCCCAGCATTTT. The J gene is TRBJ1-5, the V gene TRBV21-1; the table's D call of TRBD1 was not tested on the DNA. TRBV21-1 is classified as a pseudogene. This CDR3 spans 16 amino acids.

The V call is TRBV6-1, the J call TRBJ2-7, with TRBD1 matching 7 bases. Germline assignment: CDR1 MNHNS and CDR2 SASEGT. CDR3 size: 15 residues. V lost 2 bases, J lost 9 bases, and 13 bases stayed unmatched. In nucleotides, the CDR3 is TGTGCCAGCAGTGAATTATCGCAGGGGGTAGCTTGGCAGTACGTC. Its protein is CASSELSQGVAWQYV.

The chain uses TRBV9 and TRBJ1-3; TRBD1 is a possible D gene (6 bases). The V end was cut by 1 base, the J end by 0 bases, with 11 bases between. Per the germline V gene, CDR1 is SGDLS and CDR2 is YYNGEE. CDR3 length: 16 amino acids. The CDR3 DNA is TGTGCCAGCAGCGTACCGGGGGGCCTCTCTGGAAACACCATATATTTT. This translates into CASSVPGGLSGNTIYF.

This clone came up once. V gene TRBV28 combines with J gene TRBJ2-4; 8 bases are a match to TRBD2. Germline values: CDR1 MDHEN, CDR2 SYDVKM. V was pared by 7 bases and J by 1 base, with 3 bases of the junction left unmatched. The CDR3 contains 14 residues. CDR3 residues: CASNRGGAKNIQYF. The CDR3 DNA sequence: TGTGCCAGCAATCGGGGGGGTGCCAAAAACATTCAGTACTTC.

V gene TRBV5-6 combines with J gene TRBJ2-4, with 13 bases fitting TRBD2. Trimming took 3 bases from V and 8 from J; bases not matched to a gene: 5. The V gene's germline CDR1 is SGHDT and CDR2 YYEEEE. The CDR3 is made up of 15 amino acids. This CDR3 reads CASSSGLAGRDIQYF. The CDR3 bases are TGTGCCAGCAGCTCGGGACTAGCGGGAAGGGACATTCAGTACTTC.

The chain has TRBV5-4 and TRBJ2-3; D is uncertain. Trimming took off 4 bases at V and 0 bases at J, with 9 bases between the two ends. Germline-derived CDR1 and CDR2 are SGHNT and YYREEE (reference sequence). The CDR3 is 14 amino acids. The CDR3 is CASSETASTDTQYF. The CDR3 DNA follows: TGTGCCAGCAGCGAAACAGCTAGCACAGATACGCAGTATTTT.

The gene calls are TRBV3-1 (or the pseudogene TRBV3-2) and TRBJ2-1; TRBD2 might be the D (6 bases). Trimming cost V 2 bases and J 4 bases, with 15 bases left between them. CDR3 length: 16 residues. CDR1 is LGHDT and CDR2 is YNNKEL in the germline V gene (reference sequence). The CDR3, as DNA: TGTGCCAGCAGCCAAATTAGCGGAACAGGATACAATGAGCAGTTCTTC. Protein sequence: CASSQISGTGYNEQFF.

The V gene is TRBV21-1, the J gene TRBJ2-3; the table names TRBD1, a call not compared with the DNA. TRBV21-1 is annotated as a pseudogene. CDR3 length: 15 amino acids. The CDR3 region has the DNA TGTGCCAGCAGCAAAGTCCGGACAGGTATTTTGCAGTGGTATTTT. Its protein product is CASSKVRTGILQWYF.

This clone was picked up one time. V and J are TRBV5-1 and TRBJ1-5; the D gene is possibly TRBD1 (5 bases). The V gene's germline CDR1 is SGHRS and CDR2 YFSETQ. CDR3 length: 16 residues. The V end was cut by 0 bases, the J end by 0 bases, with 10 bases between. CDR3 DNA sequence: TGCGCCAGCAGCTTGGAGGAGGGGCCTAGCAATCAGCCCCAGCATTTT. Amino acid sequence: CASSLEEGPSNQPQHF.

This rearrangement joins TRBV7-9 to TRBJ2-3; TRBD1 agrees at 8 bases. CDR1 and CDR2 from the germline V gene are SEHNR and FQNEAQ (reference sequence). V trimming: 5 bases; J trimming: 3 bases; junction bases outside the gene matches: 10. CDR3 size: 16 residues. The CDR3 bases are TGTGCCAGCAGCCGTGACAGGGGCGGTTTGACAGATACGCAGTATTTT. It codes for CASSRDRGGLTDTQYF.

The V call is TRBV10-2, the J call TRBJ1-1, with TRBD1 as a possible D gene (6 bases). The CDR3 runs to 12 residues. The germline CDR1 and CDR2 sequences are WSHSY and SAAADI. Trimming took off 7 bases at V and 10 bases at J, with 16 bases between the two ends. The CDR3, as DNA: TGCGCCAGCATAGACAGGTTGTTGGGAGCTTTCTTT. Residues: CASIDRLLGAFF.

The chain couples TRBV27 to TRBJ2-1, with 11 bases lining up with TRBD1. This CDR3 contains 15 residues. The V gene's germline CDR1 is MNHEY and CDR2 SMNVEV (reference sequence). After removal of 7 bases from V and 5 bases from J, the junction contained 7 bases not matched to a gene. CDR3 loop: CASTLDRGLDNEQFF. The CDR3 DNA is TGTGCCAGCACCCTGGACAGGGGGCTGGACAATGAGCAGTTCTTC.

This clone was picked up one time. The chain links TRBV2 to TRBJ1-1; D not certain. V was pared by 7 bases and J by 1 base, with 16 bases between. CDR1 and CDR2 (germline): SNHLY, FYNNEI. This CDR3 comprises 15 residues. The CDR3 region is CASTVQEAGNTEAFF. For the CDR3, the DNA is TGTGCCAGCACGGTTCAGGAGGCGGGGAACACTGAAGCTTTCTTT.

V gene TRBV29-1 combines with J gene TRBJ2-5; TRBD2 aligns across 8 bases. The CDR3 runs to 15 residues. V lost 2 bases and J lost 1; bases outside the gene matches: 6. From germline, CDR1 is SQVTM and CDR2 ANQGSEA. CDR3 residues: CSVEFERGTQETQYF. CDR3 nucleotide sequence: TGCAGCGTTGAATTCGAGCGGGGGACCCAAGAGACCCAGTACTTC.

The count of this clone is one. V gene TRBV6-1 combines with J gene TRBJ2-5, with a possible D match to TRBD1 (6 bases). Germline CDR1 is MNHNS and CDR2 is SASEGT. The V end lost 2 bases, the J end lost 5 bases, and 15 bases lay between the germline ends. This CDR3 spans 15 amino acids. CDR3 in DNA: TGTGCCAGCAGTGAACCCTCCCAGGGGCTGGAGACCCAGTACTTC. It yields the protein CASSEPSQGLETQYF.

The V call is TRBV5-1, the J call TRBJ1-1; possibly TRBD1 for D (5 bases). V dropped 3 bases and J dropped 2 bases, with 11 bases sitting between them. The CDR3 has 14 residues. Germline loops: CDR1 SGHRS, CDR2 YFSETQ. As DNA, the CDR3 is TGCGCCAGCAGCTGGGGCGGGGTTAACACTGAAGCTTTCTTT. Translation gives CASSWGGVNTEAFF.

This CDR3 is CASTREGTSGAQSYEQYF. CDR3 nucleotide sequence: TGTGCCAGCACTCGCGAGGGGACTAGCGGGGCCCAATCCTACGAGCAGTACTTC. The chain carries TRBV2 and TRBJ2-7, with 13 bases that match TRBD2. Germline assignment: CDR1 SNHLY and CDR2 FYNNEI. This CDR3 spans 18 amino acids. Unmatched junction bases numbered 13, after V lost 7 bases and J lost 1 base.

J is TRBJ1-3 and V is TRBV3-1 (or the pseudogene TRBV3-2), with a tentative D call TRBD1 (6 bases). Trimming cost V 6 bases and J 0 bases, with 18 bases left between them. This CDR3 has 17 amino acids. The germline V gene encodes CDR1 LGHDT and CDR2 YNNKEL (reference sequence). This chain's CDR3 is CASSGWGGGNSGNTIYF. In nucleotides, the CDR3 is TGTGCCAGCAGTGGATGGGGGGGCGGAAACTCTGGAAACACCATATATTTT.

The chain employs TRBV5-6 and TRBJ1-3; D may be TRBD1 (5 bases). The germline gives CDR1 SGHDT, CDR2 YYEEEE. V was trimmed by 2 bases and J by 4 bases, leaving 13 bases between them. CDR3 length: 15 amino acids. The CDR3 nucleotides read TGTGCCAGCAGCTTCGTTACAGGCCCGGGAAACACCATATATTTT. It codes for CASSFVTGPGNTIYF.

The chain carries TRBV19 and TRBJ1-5; TRBD1 agrees at 7 bases. Trimming took 4 bases from V and 6 from J; bases not matched to a gene: 3. The CDR3 extends over 13 amino acids. CDR1 is LNHDA, CDR2 SQIVND, per germline (reference sequence). For the CDR3, the DNA is TGTGCCAGTAGTACACAGGGGACTCAGCCCCAGCATTTT. Protein: CASSTQGTQPQHF.

The CDR3 DNA follows: TGTGCCAGCAGCCGGGACAGGGCCTATGGCTACACCTTC. It is translated as CASSRDRAYGYTF. The chain couples TRBV14 to TRBJ1-2; TRBD1 matches 9 bases. Trimming cost V 4 bases and J 4 bases; bases outside gene matches: 1. The CDR3 is 13 amino acids. From germline, CDR1 is SGHDN and CDR2 FVKESK.

The V call is TRBV6-5, the J call TRBJ2-3; 8 bases fit TRBD2. V trimming: 6 bases; J trimming: 6 bases; junction bases outside the gene matches: 11. Per germline, CDR1 MNHEY and CDR2 SVGAGI. This CDR3 has 15 amino acids. CDR3 amino acids: CASSLGLAAPDTQYF. For the CDR3, the DNA is TGTGCCAGCAGCCTCGGACTAGCTGCCCCGGATACGCAGTATTTT.

The chain employs TRBV5-4 and TRBJ1-4; unclear D gene. The germline V gene encodes CDR1 SGHNT and CDR2 YYREEE (reference sequence). Trimming cost V 4 bases and J 0 bases, with 16 bases left between them. This CDR3 is built from 17 residues. CDR3 protein: CASSPSREATTNEKLFF. DNA for the CDR3: TGTGCCAGCAGCCCATCCCGAGAAGCCACAACTAATGAAAAACTGTTTTTT.

The CDR3 sequence: CASSPRAGSSYNEQFF. For the CDR3, the DNA is TGTGCCAGTAGCCCCCGGGCGGGGAGCTCCTACAATGAGCAGTTCTTC. This sequence joins TRBV19 and TRBJ2-1; the D gene is possibly TRBD2 (6 bases). Germline V gene sequence: CDR1 LNHDA, CDR2 SQIVND (reference sequence). Trimming stripped 6 bases from V and 0 bases from J, with 15 bases between. There are 16 residues in the CDR3.

This chain joins TRBV7-2 and TRBJ2-2, with D perhaps TRBD2 (5 bases). The CDR3 totals 16 residues. Deletions cut 2 bases from V and 0 bases from J, with 10 bases between. CDR1 and CDR2 (germline): SGHTA, FQGNSA. The CDR3 nucleotides read TGTGCCAGCAGCTTATTTGCGGGCGCGAACACCGGGGAGCTGTTTTTT. This gives the protein CASSLFAGANTGELFF.

The sample holds a few counts of this clone. The chain employs TRBV7-2 and TRBJ2-5; TRBD1 matches at 7 bases. Germline loops: CDR1 SGHTA, CDR2 FQGNSA. The junction had 2 bases not matched to a gene; V was cut back by 5 bases and J by 2 bases. CDR3 size: 13 residues. CDR3 sequence: CASSEGQQETQYF. DNA of the CDR3: TGTGCCAGCAGCGAGGGACAGCAAGAGACCCAGTACTTC.

The chain couples TRBV5-4 to TRBJ2-3; D not certain. Germline V CDR1 and CDR2: SGHNT, YYREEE (reference sequence). V was cut by 0 bases and J by 4 bases, with 6 bases left in between. The CDR3 sequence is 13 residues long. The CDR3 DNA reads TGTGCCAGCAGCTTGGTTGCAGCAGATACGCAGTATTTT. Its translation is CASSLVAADTQYF. Filled out from reference TRBV5-4 and TRBJ2-3, the complete variable domain reads ETGVTQSPTHLIKTRGQQVTLRCSSQSGHNTVSWYQQALGQGPQFIFQYYREEENGRGNFPPRFSGLQFPNYSSELNVNALELDDSALYLCASSLVAADTQYFGPGTRLTVL.

This clone occurred once. The J gene is TRBJ1-1, the V gene TRBV6-4; perhaps TRBD1 as D (6 bases). CDR3 size: 14 residues. V lost 6 bases and J 0 bases, leaving 11 bases between the germline ends. Germline V gives CDR1 MRHNA, CDR2 SNTAGT. The CDR3 DNA reads as TGTGCCAGCAGAACGGACAGCATGAACACTGAAGCTTTCTTT. Its protein is CASRTDSMNTEAFF.